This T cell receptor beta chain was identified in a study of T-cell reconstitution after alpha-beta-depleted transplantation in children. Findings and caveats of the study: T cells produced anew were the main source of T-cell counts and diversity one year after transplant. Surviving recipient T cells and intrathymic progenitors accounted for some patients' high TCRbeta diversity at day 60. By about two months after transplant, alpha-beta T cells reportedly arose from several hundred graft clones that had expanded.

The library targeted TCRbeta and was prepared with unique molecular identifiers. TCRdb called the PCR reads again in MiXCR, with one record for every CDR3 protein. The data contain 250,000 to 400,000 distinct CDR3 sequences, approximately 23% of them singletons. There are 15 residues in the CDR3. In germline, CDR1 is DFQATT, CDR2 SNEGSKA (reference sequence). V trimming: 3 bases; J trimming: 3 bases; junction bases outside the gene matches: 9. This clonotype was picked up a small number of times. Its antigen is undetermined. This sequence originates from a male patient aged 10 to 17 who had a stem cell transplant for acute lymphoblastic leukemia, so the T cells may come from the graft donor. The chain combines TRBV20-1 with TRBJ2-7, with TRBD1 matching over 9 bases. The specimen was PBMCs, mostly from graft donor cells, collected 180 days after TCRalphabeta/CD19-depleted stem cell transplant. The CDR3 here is CSASNRTGAVYEQYF. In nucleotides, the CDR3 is TGCAGTGCTAGTAACCGGACAGGGGCTGTCTACGAGCAGTACTTC.